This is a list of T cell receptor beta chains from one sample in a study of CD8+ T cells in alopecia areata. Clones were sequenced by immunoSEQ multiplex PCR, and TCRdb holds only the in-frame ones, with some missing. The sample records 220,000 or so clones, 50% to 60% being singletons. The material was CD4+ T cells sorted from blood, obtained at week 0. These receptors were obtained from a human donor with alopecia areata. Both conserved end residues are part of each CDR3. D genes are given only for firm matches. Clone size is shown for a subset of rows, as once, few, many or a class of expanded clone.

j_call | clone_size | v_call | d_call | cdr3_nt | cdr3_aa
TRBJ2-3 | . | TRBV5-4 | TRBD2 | TGTGCCAGCAGCCTAGCGGGGGGGCCTGCAGATACGCAGTATTTT | CASSLAGGPADTQYF
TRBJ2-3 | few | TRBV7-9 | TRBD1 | TGTGCCAGCACCCGAGGGGGGACAGGGAGCACAGATACGCAGTATTTT | CASTRGGTGSTDTQYF
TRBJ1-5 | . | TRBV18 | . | TGTGCCAGCTCTCTGGGTTTCGATCAGCCCCAGCATTTT | CASSLGFDQPQHF
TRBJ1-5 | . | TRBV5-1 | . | TGCGCCAGCAGCAGCTTGGGACGGGGTCAGCCCCAGCATTTT | CASSSLGRGQPQHF
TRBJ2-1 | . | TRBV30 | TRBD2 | TGTGCCTGGACCGGCCTAGCGGGGGGGCAAAATGAGCAGTTCTTC | CAWTGLAGGQNEQFF
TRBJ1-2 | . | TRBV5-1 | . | TGCGCCAGCAGCTTGGTAGATCACTATGGCTACACCTTC | CASSLVDHYGYTF
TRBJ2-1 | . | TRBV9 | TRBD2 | TGTGCCAGCAGCGTAGCTCAGCGGGAGGGCCCTTTTTATGAGCAGTTCTTC | CASSVAQREGPFYEQFF
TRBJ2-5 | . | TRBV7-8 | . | TGTGCCAGCAGTCCCGACGGACAAGAGACCCAGTACTTC | CASSPDGQETQYF
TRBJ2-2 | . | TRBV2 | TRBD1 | TGTGCCAGCAAGGACAGGGTGGGAACCGGGGAGCTGTTTTTT | CASKDRVGTGELFF
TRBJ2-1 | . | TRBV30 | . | TGTGCCCCAATGTCGAAGTTCTTC | CAPMSKFF
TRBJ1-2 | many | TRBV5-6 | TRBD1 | TGTGCCAGCAGCTTTGGACAGGGGGCTGGAGGCTACACCTTC | CASSFGQGAGGYTF
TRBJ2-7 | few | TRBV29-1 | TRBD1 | TGCAGTTCGACAGGGAACAACTACGAGCAGTACTTC | CSSTGNNYEQYF
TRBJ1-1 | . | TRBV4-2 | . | TGTGCCAGCAGCCAGCGGGGTGGGCGAGCTTTCTTT | CASSQRGGRAFF
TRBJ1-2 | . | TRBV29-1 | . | TGCAGCGTACAGGGTCCTCGCGGTGGCTACACCTTC | CSVQGPRGGYTF
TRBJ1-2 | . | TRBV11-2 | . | TGTGCCAGCAGCCCATTCCTCCGGGACACCGCTTATGGCTACACCTTC | CASSPFLRDTAYGYTF